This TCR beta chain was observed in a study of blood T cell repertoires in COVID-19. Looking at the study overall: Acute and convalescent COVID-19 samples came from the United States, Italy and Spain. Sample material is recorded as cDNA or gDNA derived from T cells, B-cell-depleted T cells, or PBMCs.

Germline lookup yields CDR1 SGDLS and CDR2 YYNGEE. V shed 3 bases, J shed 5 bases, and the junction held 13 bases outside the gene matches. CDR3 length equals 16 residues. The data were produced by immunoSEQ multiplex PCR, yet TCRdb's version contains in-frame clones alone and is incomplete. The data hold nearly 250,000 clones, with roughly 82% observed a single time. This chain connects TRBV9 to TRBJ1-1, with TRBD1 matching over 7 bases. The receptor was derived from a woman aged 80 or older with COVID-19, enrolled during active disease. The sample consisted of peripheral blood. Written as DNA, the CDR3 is TGTGCCAGCAGCGCGGGCCTGGAGGGGGCCTGGACTGAAGCTTTCTTT. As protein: CASSAGLEGAWTEAFF.